Included here is one T cell receptor beta chain sequence, with context. In the authors' methods: Estimated nucleated cell counts came from reference gene primer amplification. The data were produced by immunoSEQ multiplex PCR, yet TCRdb's version contains in-frame clones alone and is incomplete. Clone size and the V and J calls come from that table; the DNA yielded D and trimming. The table lists 150,000 to 200,000 clones, approximately 81% of them singletons. This CDR3 is built from 15 residues. The trim removed 1 base at V and 2 bases at J, leaving 3 bases unmatched. CDR1 and CDR2 (germline): SEHNR, FQNEAQ (reference sequence). The sample is drawn from a study of blood T cell repertoires in COVID-19. At the level of the study: Collection of acute and convalescent COVID-19 samples took place in the United States, Italy and Spain. Sample material is recorded as cDNA or gDNA derived from T cells, B-cell-depleted T cells, or PBMCs.

The origin of this receptor is a human donor with acute or convalescent COVID-19. The donor label of this sample is uncertain. Input material: peripheral blood. The chain has TRBV7-9 and TRBJ1-2, with 8 positions matching TRBD1. CDR3 amino acids: CASSLVSGGNYGYTF. The CDR3 region has the DNA TGTGCCAGCAGCTTAGTTTCAGGGGGCAACTATGGCTACACCTTC.